This T cell receptor beta chain was captured in a study of T-cell reconstitution after alpha-beta-depleted transplantation in children. Preparing the TCRbeta library involved the use of unique molecular identifiers. TCRdb used MiXCR to reprocess the PCR reads, holding one entry per CDR3 protein. The sample carries fewer than 700,000 distinct CDR3 sequences, approximately 13% recorded once. This clonotype has more than one count but fewer than ten. No antigen is known for it. This CDR3 contains 15 residues. After removal of 8 bases from V and 9 bases from J, the junction contained 10 bases not matched to a gene. General study findings and limits: Recipient T cells and thymic progenitors that survived gave rise to the high TCRbeta diversity observed at day 60 in some patients. Several hundred expanded graft clones reportedly supplied alpha-beta T cells about two months after transplant.

This receptor was obtained from a male patient aged 10 to 17 who had a stem cell transplant for acute myeloid leukemia, so the T cells may come from the graft donor. The V and J genes are TRBV12-3 or TRBV12-4 and TRBJ2-1; TRBD2 matches at 13 bases. The material was PBMCs, mostly from graft donor cells, obtained 360 days after TCRalphabeta/CD19-depleted stem cell transplant. The CDR3 bases are TGTGCCAGCTGCCCCCCTGGACTAGCGGGAGTTGAGCAGTTCTTC. Residues: CASCPPGLAGVEQFF.